This T cell receptor beta chain was observed in a study of shared clonotypes between healthy human individuals. Findings of the study overall: Sequencing depth was expected to affect clonotype sharing among donors. Donor scarcity curtailed the genetic and exposure-history diversity represented herein.

Points on this clone: Its antigen is currently unknown.

Sequencing was performed with immunoSEQ multiplex PCR; in TCRdb, only in-frame clones are kept and a portion is missing. The data hold roughly 2.4 million clones, with nearly 97% observed a single time. CDR3 length: 12 amino acids. Germline V CDR1 and CDR2: SGHNT, YYREEE (reference sequence). V was pared by 4 bases and J by 5 bases, with 8 bases between. The sample comprised naive CD4+ T cells sorted from blood. The subset: CD45RA+ positively selected. The TCR originated in a man younger than 35 in good health. The chain is built from TRBV5-4 and TRBJ2-3, with a weak D call TRBD2 (5 bases). The CDR3 DNA is TGTGCCAGCAGCGCTCGGGGAGATACGCAGTATTTT. It is translated as CASSARGDTQYF.